One sample yielded the 30 T cell receptor beta chains listed below, sequenced in a study of shared clonotypes between healthy human individuals. Repertoires were generated with immunoSEQ multiplex PCR, while TCRdb's copy carries only in-frame clones and drops some. The sample lists 950,000 to 1,300,000 clones; roughly 75% were seen once. The sample comprised memory CD4+ T cells sorted from blood. Subset described: CD45RA-negative fraction. Receptors originate from a man between 18 and 29 years old in good health.

The chain recombines TRBV5-1 with TRBJ2-5; D gene unclear. CDR3 length: 13 amino acids. V was trimmed by 0 bases and J by 7 bases, leaving 10 bases between them. Germline V gene data show CDR1 as SGHRS and CDR2 as YFSETQ. This chain's CDR3 is CASSLDSSGTQYF. DNA of the CDR3: TGCGCCAGCAGCTTGGACAGTTCGGGGACCCAGTACTTC.

There are many counts of this clone. The chain combines TRBV19 with TRBJ2-3; D remains unclear. Trimming took 1 base from V and 4 from J, leaving 12 bases between them. This CDR3 has 15 residues. From germline, CDR1 is LNHDA and CDR2 SQIVND (reference sequence). The CDR3 reads CASSIVGRGADTQYF. The CDR3 nucleotides read TGTGCCAGTAGTATAGTAGGAAGAGGTGCAGATACGCAGTATTTT.

The gene calls are TRBV4-2 and TRBJ2-7; D is unresolved. The CDR3 is 12 amino acids. Trimming pared 0 bases from V and 6 bases from J, leaving 6 bases between. Germline V gene data show CDR1 as LGHNA and CDR2 as YNFKEQ. The CDR3 here is CASSQDRSEQYF. CDR3 nucleotide sequence: TGTGCCAGCAGCCAAGATAGGAGCGAGCAGTACTTC.

The CDR3 loop is CASSPRDSSTDTQYF. CDR3 DNA: TGCGCCAGCAGCCCCCGGGACAGTAGCACAGATACGCAGTATTTT. The chain is built from TRBV5-1 and TRBJ2-3, with TRBD1 matching 7 bases. The V gene's germline CDR1 is SGHRS and CDR2 YFSETQ. V dropped 4 bases and J dropped 0; count of bases not matched to a gene: 5. The CDR3 consists of 15 residues. The full variable domain, in which reference TRBV5-1 and TRBJ2-3 provide the parts outside the CDR3, is KAGVTQTPRYLIKTRGQQVTLSCSPISGHRSVSWYQQTPGQGLQFLFEYFSETQRNKGNFPGRFSGRQFSNSRSEMNVSTLELGDSALYLCASSPRDSSTDTQYFGPGTRLTVL.

This chain links TRBV5-6 with TRBJ2-1; D is undetermined. The germline CDR1 and CDR2 sequences are SGHDT and YYEEEE. There are 14 residues in the CDR3. V gave up 4 bases and J gave up 7 bases, with 15 bases separating them. Here the CDR3 DNA reads TGTGCCAGCAGCGATACATCCTCCCGGAATGAGCAGTTCTTC. It yields the protein CASSDTSSRNEQFF.

The V and J genes are TRBV10-3 and TRBJ1-2; 9 nucleotides agree with TRBD1. V lost 0 bases to trimming and J lost 6 bases; unmatched junction nucleotides: 5. Per the germline V gene, CDR1 is ENHRY and CDR2 is SYGVKD. This CDR3 has 15 amino acids. This chain's CDR3 is CAISESRGQGDGYTF. DNA for the CDR3: TGTGCCATCAGTGAGTCGAGGGGACAGGGCGATGGCTACACCTTC.

This chain uses TRBV6-5 with TRBJ2-7; possibly TRBD1 or TRBD2 for D (6 bases each). Germline V gives CDR1 MNHEY, CDR2 SVGAGI. Trimming removed 0 bases from V and 13 bases from J, with 16 bases in between. This CDR3 spans 13 amino acids. The CDR3 region is CASSYSQGQGTYF. CDR3 bases: TGTGCCAGCAGTTACTCACAGGGACAAGGGACTTACTTC.

This chain connects TRBV7-9 to TRBJ2-1; 9 nucleotides line up with TRBD2. This CDR3 contains 15 residues. Per germline, CDR1 SEHNR and CDR2 FQNEAQ (reference sequence). V shed 8 bases and J 14 bases; nucleotides not matched to a gene: 19. The CDR3 DNA sequence: TGTGCCAGCCAACCCTGGTCCCCGGCGGGGGGGCAGGAGTTCTTC. This gives the protein CASQPWSPAGGQEFF.

J is TRBJ1-3 and V is TRBV6-5, with D unclear. Germline CDR1 reads MNHEY; CDR2 reads SVGAGI. The CDR3 is made up of 15 amino acids. V dropped 0 bases and J dropped 1 base, with 7 bases sitting between them. CDR3: CASSYSRQSGNTIYF. The DNA of the CDR3 is TGTGCCAGCAGTTACTCCCGGCAGTCTGGAAACACCATATATTTT.

The chain recombines TRBV5-1 with TRBJ1-1; 7 nucleotides line up with TRBD1. V gave up 4 bases and J gave up 0 bases; unmatched junction bases: 9. The CDR3 extends over 16 amino acids. Germline V gene sequence: CDR1 SGHRS, CDR2 YFSETQ. The CDR3 region is CASSRLGQNMNTEAFF. CDR3 sequence (DNA): TGCGCCAGCAGCCGCCTGGGACAGAACATGAACACTGAAGCTTTCTTT.

The chain uses TRBV29-1 and TRBJ2-3; D call uncertain. This CDR3 contains 11 residues. The V and J ends lost 8 bases and 3 bases respectively, with 9 bases between them. Germline CDR1 is SQVTM and CDR2 is ANQGSEA. The CDR3: CSFQRTDTQYF. CDR3 DNA: TGCAGCTTTCAACGTACAGATACGCAGTATTTT.

This chain links TRBV28 with TRBJ2-5, with 7 bases aligning to TRBD2. The CDR3 totals 12 residues. Trimming took 7 bases from V and 7 from J; bases not matched to a gene: 6. The germline V gene has CDR1 MDHEN and CDR2 SYDVKM. CDR3 protein: CASNVGGTTQYF. As DNA, the CDR3 is TGTGCCAGCAACGTGGGGGGGACGACCCAGTACTTC. Filled out from reference TRBV28 and TRBJ2-5, the complete variable domain reads DVKVTQSSRYLVKRTGEKVFLECVQDMDHENMFWYRQDPGLGLRLIYFSYDVKMKEKGDIPEGYSVSREKKERFSLILESASTNQTSMYLCASNVGGTTQYFGPGTRLLVL.

Points on this clone: Other DNA variants within this sample encode the same CDR3. V gene TRBV5-4 combines with J gene TRBJ2-3; 7 nucleotides match TRBD2. The CDR3 sequence is 15 residues long. The V and J ends lost 4 bases and 0 bases, in that order; junction bases with no gene match: 5. CDR1 is SGHNT, CDR2 YYREEE, per germline (reference sequence). In DNA, the CDR3 is TGTGCCAGCAGCCTAGGACTAGAAAGCACAGATACGCAGTATTTT. It encodes CASSLGLESTDTQYF.

This chain links TRBV9 with TRBJ1-1, with TRBD1 matching over 11 bases. Germline assignment: CDR1 SGDLS and CDR2 YYNGEE. The CDR3 consists of 13 residues. The J segment lost 1 base and the V segment lost 8 bases, leaving 1 base of the junction unmatched. The CDR3 DNA is TGTGCCAGTGGGACAGGGGGGAACACTGAAGCTTTCTTT. Its translation is CASGTGGNTEAFF.

This clone was seen a handful of times. The chain combines TRBV18 with TRBJ1-6; 7 nucleotides match TRBD1. This CDR3 has 14 residues. Germline V gene lookup returns CDR1 KGHSH and CDR2 LQKENI. J gave up 10 bases and V 5 bases, and 8 bases lay outside the gene matches. The CDR3, as DNA: TGTGCCAGCTCATTTGACAGGGAGAGGTCACCCCTCCACTTT. It specifies CASSFDRERSPLHF.

The genes are TRBV6-5 and TRBJ2-3, with D tentatively TRBD2 (6 bases). Germline assignment: CDR1 MNHEY and CDR2 SVGAGI. Trimming removed 6 bases at V and 1 base at J, with 14 bases between. The CDR3 contains 15 residues. This chain's CDR3 is CASRTVGGGTDTQYF. CDR3 in DNA: TGTGCCAGCAGGACCGTGGGAGGAGGCACAGATACGCAGTATTTT.

V and J are TRBV7-3 and TRBJ1-1; D is undetermined. The germline V and J ends were trimmed by 2 bases and 5 bases, with 9 bases remaining between them. There are 13 residues in the CDR3. The germline V gene encodes CDR1 SGHTA and CDR2 FQGTGA. DNA of the CDR3: TGTGCCAGCAGCTTAGCAGGATTGACTGAAGCTTTCTTT. Residues: CASSLAGLTEAFF.

V usage is TRBV6-6 and J usage is TRBJ2-5, with D tentatively TRBD1 or TRBD2 (6 bases each). From germline, CDR1 is MNHNY and CDR2 SVGAGI (reference sequence). The V gene lost 0 bases and the J gene lost 7 bases, with 15 bases spanning the gap. The CDR3 runs 15 residues. CDR3 in amino acids: CASSYSEGKGGTQYF. The CDR3, as DNA: TGTGCCAGCAGTTACTCTGAGGGGAAGGGGGGGACCCAGTACTTC.

The chain uses TRBV21-1 and TRBJ1-2; TRBD1, as called in the table, went unchecked against the DNA. TRBV21-1 is a listed pseudogene. The length of the CDR3 is 14 residues. The CDR3, as DNA: TGTGCCAGCGCAGAGGGACAGGGGACGTGTGGCTACACCTTC. Translation gives CASAEGQGTCGYTF.

This chain joins TRBV29-1 and TRBJ1-4; D is perhaps TRBD1 (6 bases). There are 13 residues in the CDR3. V lost 4 bases, J lost 8 bases, and 14 bases lay in between. Germline V CDR1 and CDR2: SQVTM, ANQGSEA. CDR3 nucleotide sequence: TGCAGCGTTGGCTCGGGGGCCAGAGAAAAACTGTTTTTT. Translated: CSVGSGAREKLFF.

Points on this clone: Different DNA sequences within this sample yield the same CDR3. This chain connects TRBV5-1 to TRBJ2-7, with 8 bases identical to TRBD1. Germline V CDR1 and CDR2: SGHRS, YFSETQ. The CDR3 extends over 15 amino acids. V was pared by 0 bases and J by 3 bases, with 5 bases of the junction left unmatched. The DNA for the CDR3 is TGCGCCAGCAGCTTGGCCGGACAGGGAGGCTACGAGCAGTACTTC. Translating gives CASSLAGQGGYEQYF.

The chain combines TRBV18 with TRBJ1-2; 10 bases are shared with TRBD1. The CDR3 has 16 amino acids. V lost 2 bases and J lost 8; bases outside the gene matches: 11. Germline assignment: CDR1 KGHSH and CDR2 LQKENI. The CDR3 protein is CASSPNALTGGEGYTF. The CDR3 region has the DNA TGTGCCAGCTCACCAAATGCTCTGACAGGGGGCGAGGGCTACACCTTC.

There are a few counts of this clone. V gene TRBV19 combines with J gene TRBJ2-3, with 7 bases fitting TRBD1. The CDR3 is 14 amino acids. With V trimmed by 8 bases and J by 1 base, 6 bases remained unmatched. The germline V gene encodes CDR1 LNHDA and CDR2 SQIVND (reference sequence). DNA of the CDR3: TGTGCCAGTGGGGTAGGACAGGGCACAGATACGCAGTATTTT. This translates into CASGVGQGTDTQYF. Full variable domain (remainder filled in from reference TRBV19 and TRBJ2-3): DGGITQSPKYLFRKEGQNVTLSCEQNLNHDAMYWYRQDPGQGLRLIYYSQIVNDFQKGDIAEGYSVSREKKESFPLTVTSAQKNPTAFYLCASGVGQGTDTQYFGPGTRLTVL.

The chain couples TRBV4-2 to TRBJ1-3; D is uncertain. This CDR3 contains 14 residues. V shed 0 bases and J shed 2 bases, with 5 bases lying between them. The germline gives CDR1 LGHNA, CDR2 YNFKEQ. The CDR3 DNA follows: TGTGCCAGCAGCCAAGACCTCCCTGGAAACACCATATATTTT. Its protein product is CASSQDLPGNTIYF.

The V and J genes are TRBV7-2 and TRBJ2-3, with 9 bases that match TRBD2. Germline V gene lookup returns CDR1 SGHTA and CDR2 FQGNSA. Trimming cost V 2 bases and J 4 bases; bases outside gene matches: 4. This CDR3 is 15 amino acids long. CDR3 sequence: CASSLQRGAPDTQYF. The CDR3 DNA follows: TGTGCCAGCAGCTTACAGCGGGGGGCACCAGATACGCAGTATTTT.

CDR3 DNA sequence: TGTGCCAGCAGCGTTAACGGGGGCGCCTACGGAAACACCATATATTTT. Protein product: CASSVNGGAYGNTIYF. V and J are TRBV11-1 and TRBJ1-3; maybe TRBD1 (6 bases). Trimming left V 5 bases short and J 4 bases short, with 18 bases between. Germline V gene lookup returns CDR1 SGHAT and CDR2 FQDESV (reference sequence). The CDR3 runs 16 residues.

V is TRBV11-2 and J is TRBJ2-3, with D unresolved. The CDR3 sequence is 15 residues long. Germline lookup yields CDR1 SGHAT and CDR2 FQNNGV. Trimming took off 1 base at V and 2 bases at J, with 10 bases between the two ends. CDR3 loop: CASSLGSAITDTQYF. The CDR3 DNA follows: TGTGCCAGCAGCTTAGGTTCGGCTATCACAGATACGCAGTATTTT.

The chain has TRBV19 and TRBJ2-7, with 9 positions matching TRBD2. V was clipped by 3 bases and J by 2 bases; unmatched bases: 5. This CDR3 has 15 amino acids. In germline, CDR1 is LNHDA, CDR2 SQIVND (reference sequence). CDR3 loop: CASSIRLADPYEQYF. CDR3 DNA: TGTGCCAGTAGTATCAGACTAGCGGACCCCTACGAGCAGTACTTC.

V gene TRBV2 combines with J gene TRBJ2-3; 7 nucleotides agree with TRBD1. The CDR3 is 17 amino acids. CDR1 and CDR2 from the germline V gene are SNHLY and FYNNEI. The V and J ends lost 0 bases and 3 bases, in that order; junction bases with no gene match: 9. In DNA form, the CDR3 reads TGTGCCAGCAGTGAAGCGTCGGCAGGGGGAGAGACAGATACGCAGTATTTT. It is translated as CASSEASAGGETDTQYF.

V is TRBV6-5 and J is TRBJ2-1, with TRBD2 identical over 8 bases. The V and J ends lost 6 bases and 0 bases, in that order; junction bases with no gene match: 1. Germline V gene sequence: CDR1 MNHEY, CDR2 SVGAGI. The CDR3 covers 14 residues. The CDR3 DNA follows: TGTGCCAGCAGGAGCGGGGGCTCCTACAATGAGCAGTTCTTC. As protein: CASRSGGSYNEQFF.